Reported below is one T cell receptor (beta chain). This clonotype appeared many times. Its antigen target is currently unknown. Base-call qualities are not available, and no considerably larger clone is one nucleotide away. The iRepertoire nested amplicon-rescue multiplex PCR (arm-PCR) platform was used to amplify TCR alpha and beta CDR3 regions from RNA. For one-step reverse transcription and amplification, 100-400 ng of tissue mRNA or PBMC total RNA was used as input. Following bead purification, Illumina adapters were added by a secondary multiplex PCR, and libraries between 200 and 400 bp were gel-purified. Libraries carried internal 6-nucleotide barcodes used for demultiplexing. Libraries were sequenced on an Illumina MiSeq with 2x220 or 2x250 nucleotide paired-end reads. On the study's bioinformatics: Paired reads were merged using FLASH 1.2.11 and aligned with BWA-MEM to the GRCh37 human genome, and TRA and TRB reads were then extracted. For V and J assignment, an IMGT-derived reference of cassette sequences and CDR3 motifs that included pseudogenes was used. Reads were translated in three frames, and productive CDR3s were defined by a C…FGXG motif without stop codons. Clonotypes were defined as unique combinations of V-J cassette pair and CDR3 amino acid sequence. Reads were filtered by Hamming distance, thresholded by each sample's sequence error rate in mapped regions. TCRdb handled the public reads itself, with Q25 trimming in fastp and clone calling in MiXCR, and kept productive beta chains. Entries are consolidated by CDR3 protein sequence, retaining the most common genes and DNA. The V and J calls here are based on TCRdb, not the publication. Here the sample has around 20,000 distinct CDR3 sequences; 20% to 25% occur a single time. The ten largest clonotypes hold around 13% of the sample.

This specimen belongs to a study of glioma-infiltrating T cells (dated by TCRdb to about 2016). About the study as a whole: Glioma tissue, non-neoplastic brain tissue and matched peripheral blood mononuclear cells were used as sources from which TCR alpha- and beta-chain repertoires were sequenced. The paired cohort comprised three low-grade glioma patients, eight primary glioblastoma patients and three non-glioma patients contributing non-neoplastic brain tissue. To gauge divergence between tissue and blood T-cell populations, every tissue-infiltrating repertoire was compared against the peripheral blood repertoire from the same patient.

CDR3 length: 13 amino acids, cysteine to phenylalanine. The DNA shown is the 39-base CDR3, in frame from base 1. The germline V gene encodes CDR1 MNHNS and CDR2 SASEGT. V and J are truncated by 8 bases and 3 bases respectively, leaving an intervening sequence of 14 bases. What the research found in general, with its limitations: Tissue and blood shared very few CDR3 sequences, a result attributed to high CDR3 diversity and limited sampling. In non-neoplastic patients, VJ-independent divergence between tissue and blood fell below expectation, whereas in all gliomas, and especially in low-grade gliomas, the divergence rose above expectation. The group comparisons were based on small numbers of patients: three non-neoplastic, three low-grade glioma and roughly eight glioblastoma patients.

The chain couples TRBV6-1 to TRBJ2-7; confidence is insufficient to name the D gene. Sequenced input: glioma tissue, nonneoplastic brain tissue, or PBMCs (not recorded which). The clonotype originates from a human donor with low-grade glioma or glioblastoma, undergoing nonglioma brain surgery, or in good health (not recorded which). The DNA sequence follows: TGTGCCAGCGGTAGTCCGACCCTCTACGAGCAGTACTTC. It translates to CASGSPTLYEQYF.